The 9 T cell receptor beta chains listed next were all sequenced from one sample in a study of blood T cell repertoires in COVID-19. Measured with immunoSEQ multiplex PCR; TCRdb has only the in-frame clones, and not every one. The sample lists about 340,000 clones, approximately 83% occurring once. What was sequenced was PBMCs or T cells enriched from blood (not recorded which). The receptors derive from a woman aged 40 to 49 with acute COVID-19.

In its sample, this clone was seen once. The chain uses TRBV2 and TRBJ2-2, with 7 nucleotides matching TRBD2. The V gene's germline CDR1 is SNHLY and CDR2 FYNNEI. Germline trimming cut 7 bases from V and 3 bases from J; bases unmatched to any gene: 8. The CDR3 totals 15 residues. CDR3 DNA sequence: TGTGCCAGCAAATGGCGGGAGTTTGACACCGGGGAGCTGTTTTTT. Its translation is CASKWREFDTGELFF.

The V call is TRBV3-1 (or the pseudogene TRBV3-2), the J call TRBJ2-3; perhaps TRBD2 as D (5 bases). The CDR3 covers 17 residues. Germline CDR1 reads LGHDT; CDR2 reads YNNKEL (reference sequence). V lost 0 bases to trimming and J lost 4 bases, with 17 bases between them. In DNA, the CDR3 is TGTGCCAGCAGCCAAGAATCGGGGATGAGTACTGCAGATACGCAGTATTTT. Translating it yields CASSQESGMSTADTQYF.

This chain joins TRBV7-2 and TRBJ2-3; 10 bases align to TRBD2. The CDR3 is made up of 14 amino acids. Germline V gene data show CDR1 as SGHTA and CDR2 as FQGNSA. V dropped 4 bases and J dropped 4; count of bases not matched to a gene: 2. CDR3 DNA: TGTGCCAGCAGCTGGACTAGCGGCGCAGATACGCAGTATTTT. This sequence encodes CASSWTSGADTQYF.

The chain couples TRBV6-5 to TRBJ1-3, with D tentatively TRBD1 (5 bases). Germline-derived CDR1 and CDR2 are MNHEY and SVGAGI. Trimming cost V 7 bases and J 5 bases, with 15 bases left between them. The CDR3 totals 14 residues. In nucleotides, the CDR3 is TGTGCCAGCACCCTAGGGACTGCTAGAAACACCATATATTTT. Translation gives CASTLGTARNTIYF.

The rearrangement joins TRBV4-2 to TRBJ1-3; D might be TRBD1 (6 bases). Germline V gives CDR1 LGHNA, CDR2 YNFKEQ. Trimming removed 0 bases at V and 4 bases at J, with 10 bases between. This CDR3 region has 15 residues. The CDR3, as DNA: TGTGCCAGCAGCCAAGACAGGGGCGGGGGAAACACCATATATTTT. It is translated as CASSQDRGGGNTIYF.

The J gene is TRBJ1-2, the V gene TRBV6-5; D is uncertain. This CDR3 has 14 amino acids. Trimming took off 0 bases at V and 7 bases at J, with 12 bases between the two ends. Germline-derived CDR1 and CDR2 are MNHEY and SVGAGI. The CDR3 protein is CASSYSNGDGGYTF. The CDR3 DNA follows: TGTGCCAGCAGTTACTCGAACGGGGATGGTGGCTACACCTTC.

This chain uses TRBV27 with TRBJ1-2; TRBD1 agrees at 9 bases. The CDR3 spans 15 residues. Germline V gene data show CDR1 as MNHEY and CDR2 as SMNVEV (reference sequence). V dropped 5 bases and J dropped 7; count of bases not matched to a gene: 11. The CDR3 here is CASSPKTGGWGGYTF. The DNA for the CDR3 is TGTGCCAGCAGTCCAAAAACAGGGGGCTGGGGTGGCTACACCTTC.

The sample holds one count of this clone. The rearrangement uses TRBV27 and TRBJ2-4; 8 bases map to TRBD1. The CDR3 runs 18 residues. Germline CDR1 and CDR2: MNHEY and SMNVEV (reference sequence). V lost 5 bases and J lost 0; bases outside the gene matches: 12. CDR3 bases: TGTGCCAGCAGTGGGACAGGCCCTTTCCCCTTAGCCAAAAACATTCAGTACTTC. Its protein product is CASSGTGPFPLAKNIQYF.

This rearrangement joins TRBV9 to TRBJ2-5; TRBD2 aligns across 10 bases. V lost 0 bases and J lost 5; bases outside the gene matches: 4. CDR1 SGDLS and CDR2 YYNGEE come from the germline V gene. This CDR3 comprises 15 residues. The CDR3 reads CASSVAAGGRETQYF. The CDR3 DNA reads TGTGCCAGCAGCGTAGCAGCGGGAGGGAGGGAGACCCAGTACTTC.